This T cell receptor beta chain appears in the sequencing data of a study of shared clonotypes between healthy human individuals. Libraries were prepared by immunoSEQ multiplex PCR; TCRdb keeps only in-frame clonotypes and omits some of them. The profile shows about 600,000 clones, roughly 79% of them singletons. In its sample, this clone was seen once. This CDR3 has 14 amino acids. Germline V lookup: CDR1 LGHNT, CDR2 FRNRAP. Trimming took 7 bases from V and 3 from J; bases not matched to a gene: 6. The chain carries TRBV12-5 and TRBJ1-1; 9 positions match TRBD1. This TCR came from a woman in her 40s in good health. Some clones in this sample may be carry-over from other donors' samples. Sequencing was performed on PBMCs. The CDR3, as DNA: TGTGCTAGTGCCTTACAGGGGGCCCACACTGAAGCTTTCTTT. This encodes CASALQGAHTEAFF.